This T cell receptor (beta chain) was profiled in a study of identical twins. General observations from the study: Abundant cord blood beta clonotypes carried fewer insertions; memory repertoires showed none.

A universal primer site was added by template switching, and unique molecular identifiers were carried by the cDNA. TCRdb reanalysed the 5' RACE reads using MiXCR and keeps one entry per CDR3 protein. The data hold about 530,000 distinct CDR3 sequences, with 20% to 25% observed a single time. This clonotype was detected only a few times. What it binds is not known. Healthy Caucasians provided all donations. This CDR3 is built from 15 residues. Trimming took 4 bases from V and 3 from J; bases not matched to a gene: 8. CDR1 is SGHRS and CDR2 is YFSETQ in the germline V gene. These records were also assigned to another study, of yellow fever vaccine responses in identical twins.

The specimen sequenced was CD4+ T cells sorted from blood. V is TRBV5-1 and J is TRBJ2-7; TRBD1 matches 9 bases. This sequence originates from a woman aged 18 to 35 in good health. The CDR3 region has the DNA TGCGCCAGCAGCCCGGGGGGACAGGGTTTCTACGAGCAGTACTTC. Translated, it gives CASSPGGQGFYEQYF.